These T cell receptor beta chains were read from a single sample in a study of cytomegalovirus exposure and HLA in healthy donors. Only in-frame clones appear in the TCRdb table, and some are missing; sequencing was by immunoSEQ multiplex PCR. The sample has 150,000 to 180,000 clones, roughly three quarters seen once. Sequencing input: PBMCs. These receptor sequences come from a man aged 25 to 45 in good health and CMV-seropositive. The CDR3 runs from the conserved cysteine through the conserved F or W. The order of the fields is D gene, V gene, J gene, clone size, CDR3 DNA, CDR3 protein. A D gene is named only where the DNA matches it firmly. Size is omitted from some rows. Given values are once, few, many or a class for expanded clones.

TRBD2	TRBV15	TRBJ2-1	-	TGTGCCACCAGCAGAGATAGCGGGGGGCCGGTAAGGCAGTTCTTC	CATSRDSGGPVRQFF
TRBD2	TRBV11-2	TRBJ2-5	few	TGTGCCAGCAGCCGACTGAGCGGGGTCGAAGAGACCCAGTACTTC	CASSRLSGVEETQYF
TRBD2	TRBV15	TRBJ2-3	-	TGTGCCACCAGCAGAGATCTTCTAGCGGGAGTATGGGACACAGATACGCAGTATTTT	CATSRDLLAGVWDTDTQYF
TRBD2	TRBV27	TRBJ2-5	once	TGTGCCAGCAGTTCAGGGACTAGCGGGAGGGCCATTGAGACCCAGTACTTC	CASSSGTSGRAIETQYF
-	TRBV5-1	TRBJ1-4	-	TGCGCCAGCAGCTTGGCCGGGGGGGCCGGCAGTGAAAAACTGTTTTTT	CASSLAGGAGSEKLFF
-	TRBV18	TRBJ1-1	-	TGTGCCAGCTCACCACCGGTACAGGGTGAAGCTTTCTTT	CASSPPVQGEAFF
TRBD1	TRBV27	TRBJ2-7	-	TGTGCCAGCAGTGTCGGTCCCGGGACAGGGGAATACGAGCAGTACTTC	CASSVGPGTGEYEQYF
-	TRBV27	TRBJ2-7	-	TGTGCCACTTCCTTTGGGGGACACCTAGACGAGCAGTACTTC	CATSFGGHLDEQYF
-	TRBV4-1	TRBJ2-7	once	TGCGCCAGCAGCCAGGGACTCTTGGGCCTTGACGAGCAGTACTTC	CASSQGLLGLDEQYF
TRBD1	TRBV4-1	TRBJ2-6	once	TGCGCCAGCGATACAGGGGGATTTATAGCTGGGGCCAACGTCCTGACTTTC	CASDTGGFIAGANVLTF
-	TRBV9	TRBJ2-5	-	TGTGCCAGCAGCGTAAAGAGTCAGGGCTCGGAGACCCAGTACTTC	CASSVKSQGSETQYF
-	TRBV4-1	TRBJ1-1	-	TGCGCCAGCAGCCAAGTAATGCAGTCTAACACTGAAGCTTTCTTT	CASSQVMQSNTEAFF
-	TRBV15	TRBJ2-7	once	TGTGCCACCAGCAGAGAAGGTGGAGGACAGCTCCACTACGAGCAGTACTTC	CATSREGGGQLHYEQYF
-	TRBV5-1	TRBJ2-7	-	TGCGCCAGCAGCTTGGCTTTAGCGGCGGACGAGCAGTACTTC	CASSLALAADEQYF
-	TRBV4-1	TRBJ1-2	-	TGCGCCAGCAGCGCGGGCCCCACTACGACCTATGGCTACACCTTC	CASSAGPTTTYGYTF
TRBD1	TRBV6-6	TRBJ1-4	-	TGTGCCAGCAGTTATAAGAGCGGGACAGGGGATGAAAAACTGTTTTTT	CASSYKSGTGDEKLFF
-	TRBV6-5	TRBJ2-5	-	TGTGCCAGTCAGGACTCCAAACAAGAGACCCAGTACTTC	CASQDSKQETQYF
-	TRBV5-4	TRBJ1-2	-	TGTGCCAGCAGCTACCGGGACACCTTTGGGTATGGCTACACCTTC	CASSYRDTFGYGYTF
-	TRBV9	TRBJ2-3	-	TGTGCCAGCACCCGGGACTTTACCAACCCTCAGGATACGCAGTATTTT	CASTRDFTNPQDTQYF
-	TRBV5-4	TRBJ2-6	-	TGTGCCAGCAGCTTGGGGGGGGTCTCTGGGGCCAACGTCCTGACTTTC	CASSLGGVSGANVLTF
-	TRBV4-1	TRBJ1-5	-	TGCGCCAGCAGCCCCTCGGGGGGGGGCAATCAGCCCCAGCATTTT	CASSPSGGGNQPQHF
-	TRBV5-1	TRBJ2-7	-	TGCGCCAGCCTGGATGCGGGAACCGAGCAGTACTTC	CASLDAGTEQYF
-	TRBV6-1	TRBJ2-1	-	TGTGCCAGCAATCCCAGGGTCTCCTACAATGAGCAGTTCTTC	CASNPRVSYNEQFF
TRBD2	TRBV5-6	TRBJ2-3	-	TGTGCCAGCAGCTTCCGGGGGGAAGATACGCAGTATTTT	CASSFRGEDTQYF
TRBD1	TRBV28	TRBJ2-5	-	TGTGCCAGCAGTACAACCGGGACAGGGGAGTGGGAGACCCAGTACTTC	CASSTTGTGEWETQYF
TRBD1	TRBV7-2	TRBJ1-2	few	TGTGCCAGCAGCGACACAGGGGGCTCTGGTGGCTACACCTTC	CASSDTGGSGGYTF
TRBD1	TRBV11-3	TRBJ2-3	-	TGTGCCAGCAGCCCAGGGGGCTGGAAGGATACGCAGTATTTT	CASSPGGWKDTQYF
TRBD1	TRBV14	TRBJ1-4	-	TGTGCCAGCAGCCTTAACAGGGGGCCTAATGAAAAACTGTTTTTT	CASSLNRGPNEKLFF
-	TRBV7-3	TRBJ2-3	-	TGTGCCAGCAGCTTCCCAACAGATACGCAGTATTTT	CASSFPTDTQYF
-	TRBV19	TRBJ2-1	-	TGTGCCAGTAGTCCCAAGGGTATTCCGGGGAATGAGCAGTTCTTC	CASSPKGIPGNEQFF
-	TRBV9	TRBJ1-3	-	TGTGCCAGCAGTCCCGGGGGGGGGATGGGTCGCGGGGGCTCTGGAAACACCATATATTTT	CASSPGGGMGRGGSGNTIYF
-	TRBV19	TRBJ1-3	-	TGTGCCAGTAGTATAAGGGGCGCTGACACCATATATTTT	CASSIRGADTIYF
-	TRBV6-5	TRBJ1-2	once	TGTGCCAGCAGTCCCTCGGGGGGGCCCTATGGCTACACCTTC	CASSPSGGPYGYTF
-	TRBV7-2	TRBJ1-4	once	TGTGCCAGCAGCTTAGTGCAGGGTAGCAGTGAAAAACTGTTTTTT	CASSLVQGSSEKLFF
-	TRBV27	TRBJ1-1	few	TGTGCCAGCAGTCCACAGGGAGTTTGGATTGAAGCTTTCTTT	CASSPQGVWIEAFF
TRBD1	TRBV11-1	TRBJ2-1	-	TGTGCCAGCACCAAAGGAGGGGGACAGGGTAATGAGCAGTTCTTC	CASTKGGGQGNEQFF
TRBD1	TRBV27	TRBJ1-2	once	TGTGCCAGCAGTTTGACAGGGGGCAACTATGGCTACACCTTC	CASSLTGGNYGYTF
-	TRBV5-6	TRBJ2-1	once	TGTGCCAGCAGCTTGGTCGACCCGGGGAAAGGAAAGTTCTTC	CASSLVDPGKGKFF
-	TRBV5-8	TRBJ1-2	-	TGTGCCAGCAGCGAGGGATTCTATGGCTACACCTTC	CASSEGFYGYTF
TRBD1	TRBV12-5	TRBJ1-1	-	TGTGCTAGTGGTTTGCCCTTGACAGGGGAAGTTTTGGATGCTGAAGCTTTCTTT	CASGLPLTGEVLDAEAFF
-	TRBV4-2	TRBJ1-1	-	TGTGCCAGCAGCCAAGATTCCGGGGGGGAAGCTTTCTTT	CASSQDSGGEAFF
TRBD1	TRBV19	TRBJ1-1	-	TGTGCCAGTAGTGTAGGACAGGGGGTGAGGACTGAAGCTTTCTTT	CASSVGQGVRTEAFF
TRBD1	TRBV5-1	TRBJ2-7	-	TGCGCCAGCAGCCACGGACAGGGAGGCGAGCAGTACTTC	CASSHGQGGEQYF
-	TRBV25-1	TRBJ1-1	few	TGTGCCAGCAGCTTTCCGCGCCAGAACACTGAAGCTTTCTTT	CASSFPRQNTEAFF
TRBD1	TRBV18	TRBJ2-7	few	TGTGCCAGCTCACCGGACAGGTCCTACGAGCAGTACTTC	CASSPDRSYEQYF
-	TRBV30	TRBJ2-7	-	TGTGCCTGGAGTGAACCAGGGGAGTCCTACGAGCAGTACTTC	CAWSEPGESYEQYF